Following are 6 T cell receptor beta chains from one sample sequenced in a study of beta chain features in type 1 diabetes. What was sequenced were expressed TCRB transcripts, since all of the isolated RNA had been reverse transcribed. Measured with immunoSEQ multiplex PCR; TCRdb has only the in-frame clones, and not every one. The sample consists of about 230,000 clones, about 10% of them appearing once. The sample consisted of naive CD4+ T cells from blood. These receptors were taken from a woman younger than 30 in good health.

This clone was seen more than once but under ten times. This chain uses TRBV14 with TRBJ1-2; 7 bases fit TRBD1. The CDR3 sequence is 14 residues long. CDR1 and CDR2 (germline): SGHDN, FVKESK. J was trimmed by 4 bases and V by 3 bases; bases with no gene match: 5. Here the CDR3 reads CASSQDRWGYGYTF. The CDR3 DNA reads TGTGCCAGCAGCCAGGACAGGTGGGGCTATGGCTACACCTTC.

This clone showed up just a few times. This sequence joins TRBV6-5 and TRBJ1-2; D ambiguous. The CDR3 covers 11 residues. Germline V gene sequence: CDR1 MNHEY, CDR2 SVGAGI. V lost 5 bases, J lost 7 bases, and 8 bases lay in between. The CDR3 protein is CASSRGGGYTF. CDR3 coding DNA: TGTGCCAGCAGTCGCGGTGGTGGCTACACCTTC.

The chain is built from TRBV7-9 and TRBJ2-3; D is perhaps TRBD1 (6 bases). This CDR3 is 15 amino acids long. Per the germline V gene, CDR1 is SEHNR and CDR2 is FQNEAQ (reference sequence). V lost 3 bases, J lost 3 bases, and 13 bases lay in between. CDR3 region: CASSFRGLGTDTQYF. In DNA, the CDR3 is TGTGCCAGCAGCTTCAGGGGATTAGGGACAGATACGCAGTATTTT.

The sample holds a few counts of this clone. The chain carries TRBV2 and TRBJ1-4, with TRBD1 as a possible D gene (6 bases). This CDR3 contains 16 residues. V lost 7 bases, J lost 3 bases, and 18 bases lay in between. The germline V gene encodes CDR1 SNHLY and CDR2 FYNNEI. CDR3 region: CASTPPLRGPNEKLFF. In nucleotides, the CDR3 is TGTGCCAGCACCCCGCCCCTCAGGGGCCCTAATGAAAAACTGTTTTTT.

V usage is TRBV5-4 and J usage is TRBJ2-5; tentatively, D is TRBD1 or TRBD2 (5 bases each). TRBJ2-7 explains the end of the DNA better; the J call may be wrong. CDR1 is SGHNT, CDR2 YYREEE, per germline (reference sequence). The CDR3 length is 15 residues. CDR3 sequence: CASSFRGARDYEQYF. In DNA form, the CDR3 reads TGTGCCAGCAGCTTTCGTGGGGCCCGGGACTACGAGCAGTACTTC.

This clone was detected a few times. The J gene is TRBJ1-2, the V gene TRBV27; 8 bases map to TRBD1. The CDR3 length is 13 residues. Unmatched junction bases numbered 2, after V lost 8 bases and J lost 0 bases. Germline-derived CDR1 and CDR2 are MNHEY and SMNVEV (reference sequence). The DNA of the CDR3 is TGTGCCAGCGCGGGACAGGCTAACTATGGCTACACCTTC. Translation gives CASAGQANYGYTF.